The 18 T cell receptor beta chains below all came from one sample that was sequenced in a study of shared clonotypes between healthy human individuals. Assay: immunoSEQ multiplex PCR; the TCRdb copy retains only in-frame clones and omits some. The table includes fewer than 500,000 clones, over 60% detected once. Material: PBMCs. These receptors originate from a middle-aged woman in good health. Some clones in this sample may be carry-over from other donors' samples.

This clone has just one count. The chain uses TRBV10-3 and TRBJ1-2, with TRBD1 matching 9 bases. CDR1 is ENHRY and CDR2 is SYGVKD in the germline V gene. J lost 0 bases, V lost 7 bases, and 21 bases had no gene match. CDR3 length equals 20 residues. CDR3: CAIKAGAGTGNFVANYGYTF. Written as DNA, the CDR3 is TGTGCCATCAAGGCTGGTGCCGGGACAGGGAATTTTGTGGCTAACTATGGCTACACCTTC.

The genes are TRBV7-2 and TRBJ2-1; 12 nucleotides match TRBD2. CDR3 length: 15 amino acids. Germline trimming cut 1 base from V and 9 bases from J; bases unmatched to any gene: 4. Germline V lookup: CDR1 SGHTA, CDR2 FQGNSA. The CDR3 coding sequence is TGTGCCAGCAGCTTAGTACTAGCGGGAGGTGGTGAGCAGTTCTTC. Encoded protein: CASSLVLAGGGEQFF.

This rearrangement joins TRBV7-6 to TRBJ2-7, with 10 bases fitting TRBD2. From germline, CDR1 is SGHVS and CDR2 FNYEAQ. V was pared by 4 bases and J by 2 bases, with 5 bases of the junction left unmatched. CDR3 length equals 15 residues. Here the CDR3 DNA reads TGTGCCAGCAGCTCCGGACTAGCGGCCCCCTACGAGCAGTACTTC. Translated, it gives CASSSGLAAPYEQYF.

This clone has a single count. The chain employs TRBV2 and TRBJ2-7; either TRBD1 or TRBD2 may supply D (5 bases each). The CDR3 loop spans 12 amino acids. Germline V lookup: CDR1 SNHLY, CDR2 FYNNEI. Trimming took off 5 bases at V and 3 bases at J, with 8 bases between the two ends. CDR3 region: CASSRDGYEQYF. CDR3 nucleotides: TGTGCCAGCAGTAGGGACGGCTACGAGCAGTACTTC.

V and J are TRBV9 and TRBJ1-1; tentatively, D is TRBD1 (5 bases). CDR1 and CDR2 (germline): SGDLS, YYNGEE. The CDR3 totals 14 residues. Trimming cost V 3 bases and J 0 bases, with 9 bases left between them. CDR3 loop: CASSARQMNTEAFF. The CDR3 region has the DNA TGTGCCAGCAGCGCTAGACAGATGAACACTGAAGCTTTCTTT.

The V and J genes are TRBV5-1 and TRBJ2-3; 9 bases are a match to TRBD2. V gave up 0 bases and J gave up 6 bases; unmatched junction bases: 8. The CDR3 runs to 16 residues. Germline CDR1 and CDR2: SGHRS and YFSETQ. The CDR3 protein is CASSLAGVAGADTQYF. The CDR3 DNA is TGCGCCAGCAGCTTGGCGGGGGTAGCGGGAGCGGATACGCAGTATTTT.

CDR3 sequence (DNA): TGTGCCAACGACTCAAACAGCTCCTACAATGAGCAGTTCTTC. Its translation is CANDSNSSYNEQFF. V is TRBV18 and J is TRBJ2-1; D unresolved. V was trimmed by 10 bases and J by 0 bases, leaving 13 bases between them. The CDR3 spans 14 residues. The germline CDR1 and CDR2 sequences are KGHSH and LQKENI.

The gene calls are TRBV28 and TRBJ2-7; D unclear. V lost 3 bases, J lost 3 bases, and 6 bases lay in between. Germline V gene sequence: CDR1 MDHEN, CDR2 SYDVKM. This CDR3 is built from 12 residues. CDR3 DNA: TGTGCCAGCAGTTTCCGGATCTACGAGCAGTACTTC. Its protein is CASSFRIYEQYF.

This rearrangement joins TRBV28 to TRBJ2-3; D perhaps matches TRBD2 (6 bases). Per germline, CDR1 MDHEN and CDR2 SYDVKM. The CDR3 loop spans 17 amino acids. Between the trimmed V and J ends, which lost 6 bases and 3 bases, there was a span of 22 bases. The chain's CDR3 is CASRIGSQGGWTDTQYF. CDR3 DNA sequence: TGTGCCAGCAGGATTGGCTCGCAGGGAGGTTGGACAGATACGCAGTATTTT. Full variable domain (remainder filled in from reference TRBV28 and TRBJ2-3): DVKVTQSSRYLVKRTGEKVFLECVQDMDHENMFWYRQDPGLGLRLIYFSYDVKMKEKGDIPEGYSVSREKKERFSLILESASTNQTSMYLCASRIGSQGGWTDTQYFGPGTRLTVL.

The chain uses TRBV18 and TRBJ2-2, with D maybe TRBD2 (6 bases). The CDR3 is 14 residues long. V was cut by 8 bases and J by 5 bases, with 15 bases left in between. CDR1 KGHSH and CDR2 LQKENI come from the germline V gene. The CDR3 DNA sequence: TGTGCCAGCAAGTCTGATCGGGGGACCGGGGAGCTGTTTTTT. Translation gives CASKSDRGTGELFF.

This chain joins TRBV5-1 and TRBJ2-3, with D possibly being TRBD2 (6 bases). V was clipped by 4 bases and J by 2 bases, with 11 bases between them. The CDR3 runs 14 residues. The V gene's germline CDR1 is SGHRS and CDR2 YFSETQ. The CDR3 loop is CASSVERATDTQYF. CDR3 DNA: TGCGCCAGCAGCGTAGAGCGGGCCACAGATACGCAGTATTTT.

The genes are TRBV5-8 and TRBJ2-1; D unclear. The germline V gene has CDR1 SGHTS and CDR2 YDEGEE. The CDR3 totals 17 residues. V lost 1 base, J lost 5 bases, and 19 bases lay in between. Written as DNA, the CDR3 is TGTGCCAGCAGCTTGAGGAGAGCTAGGGCAATCGACAATGAGCAGTTCTTC. It yields the protein CASSLRRARAIDNEQFF.

The CDR3 reads CASSPRAGRDNEQFF. DNA of the CDR3: TGCGCCAGCAGCCCCCGGGCAGGGCGCGACAATGAGCAGTTCTTC. The V call is TRBV5-1, the J call TRBJ2-1, with a tentative D call TRBD1 (5 bases). Deletions cut 4 bases from V and 5 bases from J, with 16 bases between. The CDR3 totals 15 residues. Germline CDR1 SGHRS, CDR2 YFSETQ.

This chain links TRBV30 with TRBJ2-1; 13 bases are a match to TRBD2. V was pared by 0 bases and J by 10 bases, with 3 bases of the junction left unmatched. The CDR3 sequence is 14 residues long. Germline lookup yields CDR1 GTSNPN and CDR2 SVGIG (reference sequence). The CDR3 sequence is CAWSVRTSGSEQFF. As DNA, the CDR3 is TGTGCCTGGAGTGTACGGACTAGCGGGAGCGAGCAGTTCTTC.

The chain links TRBV5-1 to TRBJ2-1; the D is unclear. This CDR3 is built from 14 residues. CDR1 is SGHRS and CDR2 is YFSETQ in the germline V gene. V shed 1 base and J shed 4 bases, with 9 bases lying between them. The CDR3 region is CASSLSGEYNEQFF. The CDR3 nucleotides read TGCGCCAGCAGCTTGTCAGGAGAATACAATGAGCAGTTCTTC. Using reference TRBV5-1 and TRBJ2-1 for the parts outside the CDR3, the full variable domain is KAGVTQTPRYLIKTRGQQVTLSCSPISGHRSVSWYQQTPGQGLQFLFEYFSETQRNKGNFPGRFSGRQFSNSRSEMNVSTLELGDSALYLCASSLSGEYNEQFFGPGTRLTVL.

The CDR3 DNA follows: TGTGCCAGCTCACCAGGTAGTGACGCAGGTGGAGGCTACACCTTC. Translated, it gives CASSPGSDAGGGYTF. J is TRBJ1-2 and V is TRBV18; D unresolved. The germline gives CDR1 KGHSH, CDR2 LQKENI. Between the trimmed V and J ends, which lost 2 bases and 8 bases, there was a span of 18 bases. This CDR3 is built from 15 residues.

A word on this clone: Other nucleotide sequences in the sample specify the same CDR3. The rearrangement joins TRBV11-2 to TRBJ2-7; TRBD2 matches 8 bases. Germline V gives CDR1 SGHAT, CDR2 FQNNGV. This CDR3 contains 13 residues. J gave up 3 bases and V 6 bases, and 4 bases lay outside the gene matches. In nucleotides, the CDR3 is TGTGCCAGCAGTCCAACTAGCGGCTACGAGCAGTACTTC. Amino acid sequence: CASSPTSGYEQYF.

The chain uses TRBV10-3 and TRBJ1-1, with 7 positions matching TRBD1. After removal of 2 bases from V and 2 bases from J, the junction contained 5 bases not matched to a gene. The CDR3 runs 15 residues. CDR1 is ENHRY and CDR2 is SYGVKD in the germline V gene. The CDR3: CAISEGRGSNTEAFF. The CDR3 DNA follows: TGTGCCATCAGTGAGGGCAGGGGGTCCAACACTGAAGCTTTCTTT.